What follows are 15 T cell receptor beta chains derived from one specimen sequenced in a study of cytomegalovirus exposure and HLA in healthy donors. With 60 Vbeta and 13 Jbeta primers, the PCR was carried out. Here immunoSEQ multiplex PCR was the method, and the copy in TCRdb shows in-frame clones only, minus some. This repertoire includes about 130,000 clones. Source material: PBMCs. Every receptor here comes from a man aged 25-45 years in good health and CMV-seronegative.

The genes are TRBV6-4 and TRBJ2-5, with 12 bases lining up with TRBD1. The V gene's germline CDR1 is MRHNA and CDR2 SNTAGT. Germline trimming cut 3 bases from V and 5 bases from J; bases unmatched to any gene: 4. CDR3 size: 15 residues. The CDR3 coding sequence is TGTGCCAGCAGTGAAGGGACAGGGGGCTTGGAGACCCAGTACTTC. Translated: CASSEGTGGLETQYF.

J is TRBJ2-7 and V is TRBV2, with D possibly TRBD2 on 5 matching bases. The V and J ends lost 5 bases and 6 bases respectively, with 17 bases between them. Germline CDR1 SNHLY, CDR2 FYNNEI. The CDR3 totals 14 residues. CDR3 residues: CASSRPSGRTEQYF. The CDR3 DNA is TGTGCCAGCAGTCGGCCCAGCGGTCGGACCGAGCAGTACTTC.

V usage is TRBV9 and J usage is TRBJ1-3; 8 bases map to TRBD1. CDR1 SGDLS and CDR2 YYNGEE come from the germline V gene. The V segment lost 4 bases and the J segment 0 bases; nucleotides outside the gene matches: 15. The CDR3 sequence is 19 residues long. The CDR3 here is CASSPWAGQDTSSGNTIYF. The CDR3 DNA follows: TGTGCCAGCAGCCCCTGGGCGGGACAGGATACGAGCTCTGGAAACACCATATATTTT.

The rearrangement uses TRBV25-1 and TRBJ1-1, with a weak D call TRBD1 (5 bases). Trimming took off 6 bases at V and 3 bases at J, with 11 bases between the two ends. CDR3 length: 13 amino acids. CDR1 and CDR2 from the germline V gene are MGHDK and SYGVNS. CDR3 loop: CASRGLLDTEAFF. The CDR3 DNA is TGTGCCAGCAGGGGGCTTTTGGACACTGAAGCTTTCTTT.

The V gene is TRBV7-8, the J gene TRBJ2-7, with TRBD1 matching over 7 bases. Germline V CDR1 and CDR2: SGHVS, FQNEAQ. CDR3 length: 16 amino acids. V dropped 3 bases and J dropped 5; count of bases not matched to a gene: 13. CDR3 DNA: TGTGCCAGCAGCTTTGACAGGGCTGCCCTATACAACGAGCAGTACTTC. It yields the protein CASSFDRAALYNEQYF.

The chain has TRBV7-9 and TRBJ2-7, with 8 bases that match TRBD2. This CDR3 has 14 amino acids. Germline loops: CDR1 SEHNR, CDR2 FQNEAQ (reference sequence). The trim removed 5 bases at V and 2 bases at J, leaving 5 bases unmatched. CDR3 amino acids: CASSAPGLAYEQYF. The CDR3 DNA sequence: TGTGCCAGCAGCGCCCCGGGACTAGCCTACGAGCAGTACTTC.

The CDR3 loop is CASSGTSSYEQYF. The CDR3 DNA follows: TGTGCCAGCAGTGGTACTAGCTCCTACGAGCAGTACTTC. This chain connects TRBV2 to TRBJ2-7; D is possibly TRBD2 (5 bases). Between the trimmed V and J ends, which lost 4 bases and 0 bases, there was a span of 7 bases. The CDR3 consists of 13 residues. Germline lookup yields CDR1 SNHLY and CDR2 FYNNEI.

The chain employs TRBV4-1 and TRBJ2-3; TRBD1 agrees at 12 bases. The CDR3 runs to 18 residues. Germline V gene sequence: CDR1 MGHRA, CDR2 YSYEKL. V shed 5 bases, J shed 7 bases, and the junction held 16 bases outside the gene matches. DNA for the CDR3: TGCGCCAGCAGCTTACTTCGGGGTGCGGGACAGGGGGCCTATACGCAGTATTTT. Translated: CASSLLRGAGQGAYTQYF.

The chain employs TRBV13 and TRBJ2-3; TRBD2 matches at 7 bases. With V trimmed by 4 bases and J by 13 bases, 11 bases remained unmatched. Germline CDR1 is PRHDT and CDR2 is FYEKMQ (reference sequence). This CDR3 comprises 13 residues. This chain's CDR3 is CASSSLADVRKYF. The CDR3 nucleotides are TGTGCCAGCAGCTCCCTAGCGGACGTTCGAAAGTATTTT.

The chain employs TRBV6-5 and TRBJ2-7; D is perhaps TRBD2 (6 bases). With 1 base removed from V and 0 bases from J, the gap between germline ends came to 13 bases. Germline V gene sequence: CDR1 MNHEY, CDR2 SVGAGI. The CDR3 sequence is 16 residues long. CDR3 loop: CASSYWPGASSYEQYF. The CDR3 DNA follows: TGTGCCAGCAGTTACTGGCCGGGAGCCTCCTCCTACGAGCAGTACTTC.

This chain joins TRBV5-1 and TRBJ2-3, with 9 bases fitting TRBD2. Trimming removed 0 bases from V and 5 bases from J; junction bases left unmatched: 7. The CDR3 has 16 residues. Germline V gives CDR1 SGHRS, CDR2 YFSETQ. This chain's CDR3 is CASSLAFSGSGDTQYF. In DNA, the CDR3 is TGCGCCAGCAGCTTGGCCTTTAGCGGGAGTGGAGATACGCAGTATTTT.

This chain joins TRBV2 and TRBJ1-4; 7 bases line up with TRBD1. V gave up 3 bases and J gave up 8 bases; unmatched junction bases: 6. This CDR3 has 14 amino acids. Germline CDR1 reads SNHLY; CDR2 reads FYNNEI. CDR3 sequence: CASSDEGAGEKLFF. The DNA for the CDR3 is TGTGCCAGCAGTGATGAGGGGGCAGGGGAAAAACTGTTTTTT. The full variable domain, completed using reference TRBV2 and TRBJ1-4, is EPEVTQTPSHQVTQMGQEVILRCVPISNHLYFYWYRQILGQKVEFLVSFYNNEISEKSEIFDDQFSVERPDGSNFTLKIRSTKLEDSAMYFCASSDEGAGEKLFFGSGTQLSVL.

The chain employs TRBV6-5 and TRBJ1-1; D unclear. This CDR3 is built from 13 residues. V lost 7 bases and J lost 4, with 13 bases in between. The germline gives CDR1 MNHEY, CDR2 SVGAGI. The CDR3 region is CASTLSPGTEAFF. The CDR3 DNA follows: TGTGCCAGCACCTTATCCCCGGGCACTGAAGCTTTCTTT.

The chain joins TRBV6-4 to TRBJ2-3; perhaps TRBD2 as D (6 bases). The germline CDR1 and CDR2 sequences are MRHNA and SNTAGT. The CDR3 loop spans 15 amino acids. V was trimmed by 2 bases and J by 0 bases, leaving 9 bases between them. CDR3 in DNA: TGTGCCAGCAGTGACCAAGCGGGCAGCACAGATACGCAGTATTTT. It specifies CASSDQAGSTDTQYF.

The chain employs TRBV5-7 and TRBJ2-7; tentative D call: TRBD2 (5 bases). TRBV5-7 falls under the ORF class, with uncertain function. The V gene lost 2 bases and the J gene lost 7 bases, with 16 bases spanning the gap. CDR3 length: 14 residues. The CDR3 bases are TGTGCCAGCAGCTTTAGCGAGGAGGTCTTGGAGCAGTACTTC. It translates to CASSFSEEVLEQYF.